This record covers a single T cell receptor (beta chain). This clone is a singleton in its sample. Its target antigen remains unknown. Base qualities are not recorded, but no much larger clone differs from it by a single base. V is reduced by 10 bases and J by 2 bases, leaving a spacing of 20 bases between them. The CDR3 runs 15 residues from the cysteine to the phenylalanine. The DNA shown is the 45-base CDR3, in frame from base 1. Via the germline V gene, CDR1 is MDHEN and CDR2 SYDVKM. This specimen belongs to a study of glioma-infiltrating T cells after dendritic cell vaccination (dated by TCRdb to the mid-2010s). In terms of the full investigation: Of the roughly 15 glioblastoma patients in the cohort, all drawn from Phase I and II dendritic cell vaccination trials, 9 were newly diagnosed and 6 had recurrent disease. Autologous tumor lysate-pulsed dendritic cell vaccination was administered to the patients between 2003 and 2012. The vaccine was prepared from monocyte-derived dendritic cells that were cultured for 6 to 7 days with IL-4 and GM-CSF and then pulsed overnight with autologous tumor lysate. Each patient was given three intradermal dendritic cell vaccine injections, spaced two weeks apart, in the arm below the axilla. In glioblastoma patients vaccinated with dendritic cells, deep sequencing of TCR beta CDR3 regions served to measure the amount of tumor-infiltrating lymphocytes and to compare repertoires between tumor and blood. TCR sequencing metrics, including TIL content and tumor-blood repertoire overlap, were correlated with survival after dendritic cell vaccination.

Points the paper makes about the study in general: The TCR overlap response model with three groups was called speculative and said to need prospective validation. TCR clonality showed no direct relationship with survival, which suggests that a diverse polyclonal response may matter. The cohort was small and heterogeneous, only a few patients had full blood and tumor sets, and even fewer had initial-recurrent tumor pairs. After dendritic cell vaccination, a higher estimated pretreatment TIL content predicted longer time to progression and longer overall survival.

The immunoSEQ assay amplified TCRB CDR3 regions from approximately 1.8 micrograms of genomic DNA, or from all available DNA when less than that amount was available. Multiplex PCR used 60 forward primers for TCR V beta segments and 13 reverse primers for J beta segments. To estimate reads per starting template, synthetic control templates were spiked into each sample at limiting dilution. The Illumina HiSeq System generated 87 bp sequencing reads. The authors' pipeline ran thus. PCR and sequencing errors were removed by merging closely related sequences with a nearest neighbor algorithm. TCR overlap was measured as the percentage of unique tumor TCR beta sequences that were also present in the peripheral blood of the same patient. TCRdb mirrors the immuneACCESS table, restricted to in-frame sequences. Some clones are absent from its copies; in checked studies, under half trace to an unresolved V gene, and the reason for the others is unknown. D and trimming come from the DNA, and the V and J calls and clone size come from that table. The sample table holds roughly 80,000 clones, of which about nine tenths were seen once. The top ten clones comprise about 2.2% of the sample.

Read against the paper, the sample's time point label means: after dendritic cell vaccination, including at tumor progression/relapse. Selection of patients required sufficient residual fresh-frozen tumor tissue and over two years of available survival data. Molecular status otherwise varied across the glioblastoma patients, but none of them carried an isocitrate dehydrogenase mutation. PBMC were collected before vaccination, two weeks after the third vaccination, and at tumor progression if tumor progression occurred. The Qiagen DNeasy Blood extraction Kit was used to extract genomic DNA. The receptor was derived from a human donor with glioblastoma. Sequencing was performed on blood, taken after dendritic cell vaccination. The chain employs TRBV28 and TRBJ1-2; the D gene remains uncertain. The DNA sequence is given as TGTGCCACCAAGCCGTGGCGGTCTTCGAACTATGGCTACACCTTC. This yields the protein CATKPWRSSNYGYTF.